Below, one T cell receptor beta chain is given with its context. Its target is unknown. The donor group consisted entirely of healthy Caucasians. Unique molecular identifiers were present on the cDNA, which also gained a universal primer site by template switching. Each CDR3 protein is one row after TCRdb ran MiXCR on the 5' RACE reads. Of some 1,700,000 distinct CDR3 sequences listed, 32% are singletons. Germline V gene lookup returns CDR1 MDHEN and CDR2 SYDVKM. V gave up 6 bases and J gave up 7 bases, with 10 bases separating them. The CDR3 has 11 residues. This entry belongs to a study of identical twins. Study findings and constraints: Rather than following the same donors, the conclusions depended on cross-sectional statistical analysis. Insertions were reduced in abundant cord blood beta clonotypes but not in memory repertoires.

The receptor comes from a newborn girl in good health. Sequenced input: cord blood. The chain has TRBV28 and TRBJ2-7; no reliable D call. CDR3 region: CASSGLVEQYF. The CDR3 coding sequence is TGTGCCAGCAGCGGGTTGGTTGAGCAGTACTTC.